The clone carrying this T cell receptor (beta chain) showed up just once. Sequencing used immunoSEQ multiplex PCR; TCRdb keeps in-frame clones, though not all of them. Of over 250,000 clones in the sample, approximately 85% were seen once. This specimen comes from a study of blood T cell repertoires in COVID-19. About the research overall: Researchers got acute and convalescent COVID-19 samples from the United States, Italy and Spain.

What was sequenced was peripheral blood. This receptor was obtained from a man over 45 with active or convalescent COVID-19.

The CDR3 coding sequence is TGTGCCTGGAGTGTAGAGGGAAGGAGCAATCAGCCCCAGCATTTT. This gives the protein CAWSVEGRSNQPQHF. V gene TRBV30 combines with J gene TRBJ1-5; D is unclear. This CDR3 has 15 amino acids. V was shortened by 0 bases and J by 1 base, with 10 bases between the two germline ends. Per germline, CDR1 GTSNPN and CDR2 SVGIG (reference sequence).